The next 16 T cell receptor beta chains were all read from a single sample in a study of blood T cell repertoires in COVID-19. Data came from immunoSEQ multiplex PCR; TCRdb stores just in-frame clones and leaves some out. This table holds 170,000 or so clones, around 87% found once. The specimen sequenced was peripheral blood. Source of these receptors: a man aged 40-49 years with active or convalescent COVID-19.

The chain links TRBV20-1 to TRBJ1-6; possibly TRBD1 for D (5 bases). V was cut by 3 bases and J by 0 bases, with 6 bases left in between. The germline V gene has CDR1 DFQATT and CDR2 SNEGSKA (reference sequence). The CDR3 has 14 residues. In DNA form, the CDR3 reads TGCAGTGCTAGTGACAGCTCCTATAATTCACCCCTCCACTTT. It yields the protein CSASDSSYNSPLHF.

This chain uses TRBV6-2 or TRBV6-3 with TRBJ2-1; TRBD1 agrees at 7 bases. The CDR3 has 14 residues. Germline V gene lookup returns CDR1 MNHEY and CDR2 SVGEGT. The J segment lost 4 bases and the V segment lost 4 bases, leaving 4 bases of the junction unmatched. The CDR3 sequence is CASSSLGQYNEQFF. CDR3 in DNA: TGTGCCAGCAGTTCGCTGGGACAGTACAATGAGCAGTTCTTC.

The V gene is TRBV18, the J gene TRBJ1-3, with 9 positions matching TRBD1. Germline trimming cut 2 bases from V and 6 bases from J; bases unmatched to any gene: 5. CDR1 is KGHSH, CDR2 LQKENI, per germline. The CDR3 length is 15 residues. The CDR3 sequence: CASSPGQGLANTIYF. The CDR3 DNA reads TGTGCCAGCTCACCAGGACAGGGGCTAGCAAACACCATATATTTT.

The V call is TRBV28, the J call TRBJ1-5; 7 nucleotides align to TRBD1. This CDR3 comprises 14 residues. Germline CDR1 and CDR2: MDHEN and SYDVKM. Trimming removed 6 bases from V and 7 bases from J; junction bases left unmatched: 9. The CDR3 spells CASRGTRGQQPQHF. The CDR3 DNA reads TGTGCCAGCAGGGGGACAAGGGGGCAACAGCCCCAGCATTTT.

This chain links TRBV3-1 (or the pseudogene TRBV3-2) with TRBJ1-6; 7 nucleotides line up with TRBD1. Per germline, CDR1 LGHDT and CDR2 YNNKEL (reference sequence). The V and J ends lost 1 base and 6 bases, in that order; junction bases with no gene match: 6. The CDR3 length is 16 residues. As DNA, the CDR3 is TGTGCCAGCAGCCAAGCGACAGGGATCTCTAATTCACCCCTCCACTTT. Residues: CASSQATGISNSPLHF.

This chain links TRBV5-1 with TRBJ2-1; D possibly corresponds to TRBD1 (6 bases). Germline V lookup: CDR1 SGHRS, CDR2 YFSETQ. CDR3 length equals 15 residues. V lost 7 bases, J lost 2 bases, and 16 bases lay in between. The CDR3 sequence: CASAILTGPYNEQFF. Here the CDR3 DNA reads TGCGCCAGCGCCATCTTGACAGGTCCCTACAATGAGCAGTTCTTC.

The gene calls are TRBV7-9 and TRBJ2-5, with TRBD2 as a possible D gene (7 bases). Trimming took 0 bases from V and 7 from J, leaving 12 bases between them. Germline V gene sequence: CDR1 SEHNR, CDR2 FQNEAQ (reference sequence). The CDR3 is made up of 14 amino acids. In DNA, the CDR3 is TGTGCCAGCAGCTTAGCCGGGGGGCGGGGGACCCAGTACTTC. It encodes CASSLAGGRGTQYF.

In DNA, the CDR3 is TGTGCCAGCAGTTACAGGGGCACCTCCTACGAGCAGTACTTC. This sequence encodes CASSYRGTSYEQYF. The chain couples TRBV6-2 or TRBV6-3 to TRBJ2-7; D possibly corresponds to TRBD1 (5 bases). CDR3 size: 14 residues. In germline, CDR1 is MNHEY, CDR2 SVGEGT. V lost 2 bases and J lost 0, with 8 bases in between.

The CDR3 reads CASSDRTNEKLFF. As DNA, the CDR3 is TGTGCCAGCTCAGACAGAACTAATGAAAAACTGTTTTTT. The rearrangement joins TRBV18 to TRBJ1-4; D is perhaps TRBD1 (5 bases). The germline V gene encodes CDR1 KGHSH and CDR2 LQKENI. V was shortened by 5 bases and J by 1 base, with 5 bases between the two germline ends. This CDR3 region has 13 residues.

The sample holds one count of this clone. J is TRBJ2-1 and V is TRBV27, with 8 bases identical to TRBD2. Germline loops: CDR1 MNHEY, CDR2 SMNVEV (reference sequence). V dropped 2 bases and J dropped 4; count of bases not matched to a gene: 4. The CDR3 consists of 15 residues. The CDR3 DNA follows: TGTGCCAGCAGTTTAGAGCGGGGGCCGTACAATGAGCAGTTCTTC. Encoded protein: CASSLERGPYNEQFF.

This rearrangement joins TRBV3-1 (or the pseudogene TRBV3-2) to TRBJ2-5, with 13 bases lining up with TRBD2. Losses at the gene ends were 3 bases for V and 4 bases for J; bases not matched to a gene: 2. The CDR3 consists of 15 residues. Germline values: CDR1 LGHDT, CDR2 YNNKEL (reference sequence). CDR3 protein: CASSQTSGGLETQYF. CDR3 in DNA: TGTGCCAGCAGCCAGACTAGCGGGGGGTTAGAGACCCAGTACTTC.

The chain is built from TRBV30 and TRBJ1-6; no reliable D call. Germline V gene data show CDR1 as GTSNPN and CDR2 as SVGIG (reference sequence). There are 12 residues in the CDR3. Deletions cut 2 bases from V and 10 bases from J, with 9 bases between. The CDR3 loop is CAWSFAGSPLHF. The CDR3 region has the DNA TGTGCCTGGAGTTTCGCGGGGTCACCCCTCCACTTT.

V usage is TRBV4-2 and J usage is TRBJ1-5, with D perhaps TRBD1 (6 bases). The CDR3 extends over 15 amino acids. CDR1 is LGHNA, CDR2 YNFKEQ, per germline. The germline V and J ends were trimmed by 1 base and 3 bases, with 10 bases remaining between them. CDR3: CASSQAQGSNQPQHF. The DNA of the CDR3 is TGTGCCAGCAGCCAAGCACAGGGATCCAATCAGCCCCAGCATTTT.

This clone has a single count. This chain uses TRBV28 with TRBJ1-3; no reliable D call. V gave up 6 bases and J gave up 4 bases, with 10 bases separating them. Germline V gives CDR1 MDHEN, CDR2 SYDVKM. The CDR3 is 13 residues long. The DNA of the CDR3 is TGTGCCAGCAGCCCGTCGGTGGGAAACACCATATATTTT. It encodes CASSPSVGNTIYF.

V is TRBV7-9 and J is TRBJ2-2, with D possibly matching TRBD1 (6 bases). Germline V gives CDR1 SEHNR, CDR2 FQNEAQ (reference sequence). Trimming removed 2 bases at V and 9 bases at J, with 19 bases between. The CDR3 loop spans 16 amino acids. The CDR3: CASSLLTGGESRELFF. The CDR3, as DNA: TGTGCCAGCAGCTTACTGACTGGGGGCGAAAGTAGGGAGCTGTTTTTT.

The V gene is TRBV7-9, the J gene TRBJ1-4; D is possibly TRBD1 (6 bases). Germline loops: CDR1 SEHNR, CDR2 FQNEAQ (reference sequence). The V gene lost 1 base and the J gene lost 7 bases, with 16 bases spanning the gap. The CDR3 length is 16 residues. CDR3 residues: CASSLVRRQGGEKLFF. DNA of the CDR3: TGTGCCAGCAGCTTAGTAAGACGTCAAGGGGGTGAAAAACTGTTTTTT. Filled out from reference TRBV7-9 and TRBJ1-4, the complete variable domain reads DTGVSQNPRHKITKRGQNVTFRCDPISEHNRLYWYRQTLGQGPEFLTYFQNEAQLEKSRLLSDRFSAERPKGSFSTLEIQRTEQGDSAMYLCASSLVRRQGGEKLFFGSGTQLSVL.